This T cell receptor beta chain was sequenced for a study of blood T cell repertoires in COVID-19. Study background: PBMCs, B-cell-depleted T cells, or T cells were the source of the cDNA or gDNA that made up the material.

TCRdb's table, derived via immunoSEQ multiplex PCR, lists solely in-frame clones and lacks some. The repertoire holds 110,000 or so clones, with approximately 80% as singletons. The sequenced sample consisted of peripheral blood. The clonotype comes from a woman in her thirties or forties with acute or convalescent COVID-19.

The CDR3 DNA is TGCAGCGTGCGTGCAGGAACTGCGAACACTGAAGCTTTCTTT. This sequence encodes CSVRAGTANTEAFF. The genes are TRBV29-1 and TRBJ1-1, with D uncertain. The germline gives CDR1 SQVTM, CDR2 ANQGSEA. This CDR3 is built from 14 residues. Between the trimmed V and J ends, which lost 6 bases and 1 base, there was a span of 15 bases. Drawing the rest from reference TRBV29-1 and TRBJ1-1, the complete variable domain is SAVISQKPSRDICQRGTSLTIQCQVDSQVTMMFWYRQQPGQSLTLIATANQGSEATYESGFVIDKFPISRPNLTFSTLTVSNMSPEDSSIYLCSVRAGTANTEAFFGQGTRLTVV.